A selection of T cell receptor beta chains follows, all from one sample in a study of neurological immune-mediated disorders. MiXCR, run by TCRdb on the 5' RACE reads, gives a single entry per CDR3 protein. The data show some 25,000 distinct CDR3 sequences, under 8.5% seen once. Sequencing was performed on PBMCs. Receptors were obtained from a woman between 40 and 50 years old in good health. CDR3s include the opening cysteine and the closing phenylalanine or tryptophan. A D gene is named only where the DNA matches it firmly. Clone sizes are given selectively: once, few, many, or a class where the clone is expanded.

TRBV3-1	.	TRBJ1-2	.	CASRQAAGNGYTF	TGTGCCAGTAGACAAGCTGCGGGAAATGGCTACACCTTC
TRBV27	many	TRBJ2-7	.	CASSLYKSVWRLYF	TGTGCCAGCAGTTTATATAAAAGTGTGTGGAGGCTGTACTTC
TRBV3-1	many	TRBJ2-7	.	CASSQGGRAHEQYF	TGTGCCAGCAGCCAAGGCGGCAGGGCCCACGAGCAGTACTTC
TRBV20-1	many	TRBJ1-1	TRBD1	CSARGGLENTEAFF	TGCAGTGCCAGGGGGGGGCTTGAGAACACTGAAGCTTTCTTT
TRBV28	many	TRBJ2-2	.	CASSPPRHTGELFF	TGTGCCAGCAGCCCCCCGAGGCACACCGGGGAGCTGTTTTTT
TRBV5-5	many	TRBJ1-4	.	CASNSDPNEKLFF	TGTGCCAGCAACTCCGACCCAAATGAAAAACTGTTTTTT
TRBV30	many	TRBJ1-1	.	CAWSVRSPEAFF	TGTGCCTGGAGTGTACGCTCCCCTGAAGCTTTCTTT
TRBV7-2	many	TRBJ2-5	.	CASSLGMRETQYF	TGTGCCAGCAGCTTAGGGATGAGAGAGACCCAGTACTTC
TRBV2	many	TRBJ2-5	TRBD2	CASSSSGSPRETQYF	TGTGCCAGCAGTTCTAGCGGGAGCCCTAGAGAGACCCAGTACTTC
TRBV4-2	few	TRBJ2-7	TRBD2	CASSPRATSGSYEQYF	TGTGCCAGCAGCCCAAGGGCGACTAGCGGTTCCTACGAGCAGTACTTC
TRBV3-1	once	TRBJ2-3	.	CARSQMRNTDTQYF	TGTGCCAGAAGCCAAATGAGGAACACAGATACGCAGTATTTT
TRBV29-1	many	TRBJ2-3	TRBD2	CSVEPSGRPDTQYF	TGCAGCGTTGAGCCTAGCGGGAGGCCAGATACGCAGTATTTT
TRBV2	many	TRBJ2-6	TRBD2	CASSETSGNSGANVLTF	TGTGCCAGCAGTGAAACTAGCGGAAACTCTGGGGCCAACGTCCTGACTTTC
TRBV6-1	many	TRBJ1-1	.	CASSADQGYTEAFF	TGTGCCAGCAGTGCTGATCAGGGATACACTGAAGCTTTCTTT
TRBV18	many	TRBJ1-5	.	CASSLQDGAWPQHF	TGTGCCAGCTCACTCCAGGACGGTGCGTGGCCCCAGCATTTT
TRBV20-1	many	TRBJ2-5	.	CSASPRLGLRETQYF	TGCAGTGCTAGCCCCCGTCTGGGCCTGAGGGAGACCCAGTACTTC
TRBV9	many	TRBJ2-1	.	CASSPPGLAQANEQFF	TGTGCCAGCAGCCCCCCGGGGCTAGCCCAGGCGAATGAGCAGTTCTTC
TRBV5-1	medium-sized	TRBJ2-3	.	CASSLAPAHTDTQYF	TGCGCCAGCAGCTTGGCCCCGGCCCACACAGATACGCAGTATTTT
TRBV5-1	.	TRBJ1-4	.	CASSLGGLATNEKLFF	TGCGCCAGCAGCTTGGGGGGCCTCGCAACTAATGAAAAACTGTTTTTT
TRBV29-1	many	TRBJ1-1	.	CSVVGDRYVAFF	TGCAGCGTTGTGGGGGACCGCTACGTGGCTTTCTTT
TRBV20-1	many	TRBJ2-7	.	CSVRGVSGYEQYF	TGCAGTGTCAGGGGGGTGAGCGGCTACGAGCAGTACTTC
TRBV20-1	many	TRBJ2-4	.	CSAGLENIQYF	TGCAGTGCGGGACTTGAAAACATTCAGTACTTC
TRBV5-1	many	TRBJ1-3	.	CASSSNGGSGNTIYF	TGCGCCAGCAGCAGCAACGGGGGCTCTGGAAACACCATATATTTT
TRBV20-1	many	TRBJ2-3	TRBD1	CSAKSNRGERDTQYF	TGCAGTGCAAAAAGTAACAGGGGAGAGAGGGATACGCAGTATTTT
TRBV28	many	TRBJ2-1	TRBD2	CASSFPFAGGGDNEQFF	TGTGCCAGCAGTTTCCCTTTCGCGGGAGGAGGGGACAATGAGCAGTTCTTC
TRBV20-1	many	TRBJ1-5	.	CSAKGQENQPQHF	TGCAGTGCTAAAGGGCAGGAGAATCAGCCCCAGCATTTT
TRBV29-1	many	TRBJ2-1	TRBD2	CSVRSGSSYNEQFF	TGCAGCGTTAGAAGCGGGAGCTCCTACAATGAGCAGTTCTTC
TRBV20-1	many	TRBJ2-1	TRBD2	CSARAPGLAVKSYNEQFF	TGCAGTGCTAGAGCCCCGGGACTAGCGGTGAAGTCCTACAATGAGCAGTTCTTC
TRBV20-1	many	TRBJ2-7	TRBD1	CSAPIAGQGDEQYF	TGCAGTGCTCCGATTGCGGGACAGGGTGACGAGCAGTACTTC
TRBV27	many	TRBJ2-1	TRBD2	CASNDPGLAGGLSEQFF	TGTGCCAGCAACGACCCCGGACTAGCGGGAGGCCTTAGCGAGCAGTTCTTC
TRBV5-1	many	TRBJ2-1	.	CASSAWGLDSYNEQFF	TGCGCCAGCAGCGCGTGGGGGCTAGACTCCTACAATGAGCAGTTCTTC
TRBV11-2	many	TRBJ2-2	.	CASSPRGPNTGELFF	TGTGCCAGCAGCCCCAGGGGCCCGAACACCGGGGAGCTGTTTTTT